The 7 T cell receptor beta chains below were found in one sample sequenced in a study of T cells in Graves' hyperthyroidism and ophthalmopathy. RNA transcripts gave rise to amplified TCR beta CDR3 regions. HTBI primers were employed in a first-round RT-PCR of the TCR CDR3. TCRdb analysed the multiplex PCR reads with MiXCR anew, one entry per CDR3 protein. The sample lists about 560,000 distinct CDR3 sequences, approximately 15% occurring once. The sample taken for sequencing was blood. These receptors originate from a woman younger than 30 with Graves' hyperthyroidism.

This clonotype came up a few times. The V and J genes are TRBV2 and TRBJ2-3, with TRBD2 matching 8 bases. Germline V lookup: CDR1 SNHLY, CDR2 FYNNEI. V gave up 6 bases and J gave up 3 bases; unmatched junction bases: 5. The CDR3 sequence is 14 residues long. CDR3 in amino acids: CASRGLGSTDTQYF. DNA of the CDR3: TGTGCCAGCAGGGGACTAGGTTCAACAGATACGCAGTATTTT.

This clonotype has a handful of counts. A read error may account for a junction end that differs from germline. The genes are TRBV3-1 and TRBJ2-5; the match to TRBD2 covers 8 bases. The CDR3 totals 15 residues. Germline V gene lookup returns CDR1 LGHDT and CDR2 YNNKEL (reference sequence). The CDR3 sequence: CASSEVAGMMETQYF. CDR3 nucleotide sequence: TGCGCCAGCAGTGAAGTAGCGGGAATGATGGAGACCCAGTACTTC.

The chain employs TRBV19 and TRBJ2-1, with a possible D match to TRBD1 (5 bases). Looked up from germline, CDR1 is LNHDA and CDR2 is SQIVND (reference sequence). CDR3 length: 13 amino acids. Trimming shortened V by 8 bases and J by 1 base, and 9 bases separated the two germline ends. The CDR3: CASAGASYNEQFF. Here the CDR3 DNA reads TGTGCCAGTGCTGGGGCGTCCTACAATGAGCAGTTCTTC.

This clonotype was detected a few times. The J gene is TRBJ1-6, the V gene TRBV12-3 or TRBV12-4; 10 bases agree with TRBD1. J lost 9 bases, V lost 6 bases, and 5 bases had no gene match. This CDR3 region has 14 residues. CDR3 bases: TGTGCCAGCAGGGGGACAGGGGCTTTTTCACCCCTCCACTTT. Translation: CASRGTGAFSPLHF.

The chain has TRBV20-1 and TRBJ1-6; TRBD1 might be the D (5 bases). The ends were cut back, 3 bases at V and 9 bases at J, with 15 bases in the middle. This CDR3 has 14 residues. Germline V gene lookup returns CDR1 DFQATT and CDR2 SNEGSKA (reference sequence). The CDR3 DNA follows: TGCAGTGCTAGTGGGGCCAGGACCCTTTCACCCCTCCACTTT. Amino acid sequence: CSASGARTLSPLHF.

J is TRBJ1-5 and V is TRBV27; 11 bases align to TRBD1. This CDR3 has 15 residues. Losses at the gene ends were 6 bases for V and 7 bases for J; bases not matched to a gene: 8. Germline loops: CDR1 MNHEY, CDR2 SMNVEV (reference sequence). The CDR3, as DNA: TGTGCCAGCAGCAGAGGGACAGGGGGTTTGCAGCCCCAGCATTTT. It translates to CASSRGTGGLQPQHF.

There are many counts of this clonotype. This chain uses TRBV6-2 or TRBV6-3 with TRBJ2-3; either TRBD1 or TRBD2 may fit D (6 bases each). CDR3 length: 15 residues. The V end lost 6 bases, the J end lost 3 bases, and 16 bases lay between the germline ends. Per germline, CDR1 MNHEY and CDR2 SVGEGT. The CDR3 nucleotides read TGTGCCAGCAGCCTCTCGGGGGCGATGACAGATACGCAGTATTTT. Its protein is CASSLSGAMTDTQYF.